The 29 T cell receptor beta chains reported below all come from one sample, sequenced in a study of blood T cell repertoires in COVID-19. Data came from immunoSEQ multiplex PCR; TCRdb stores just in-frame clones and leaves some out. The sample consists of roughly 340,000 clones, 85% to 90% of them appearing once. The sequenced material came from PBMCs or T cells enriched from blood (not recorded which). The source of these receptors is a young man who had recovered from COVID-19.

V and J are TRBV6-5 and TRBJ2-7; TRBD2 matches at 9 bases. In germline, CDR1 is MNHEY, CDR2 SVGAGI. This CDR3 contains 15 residues. The V gene end was trimmed by 0 bases and the J gene end by 3 bases; junction bases not matched to a gene: 3. The CDR3 DNA follows: TGTGCCAGCAGTTACTCTCTGACTAGCGGCTACGAGCAGTACTTC. Translation gives CASSYSLTSGYEQYF.

The rearrangement links TRBV11-2 to TRBJ1-2; TRBD1 matches at 9 bases. J was trimmed by 8 bases and V by 5 bases; bases with no gene match: 6. Germline V gives CDR1 SGHAT, CDR2 FQNNGV. This CDR3 is 13 amino acids long. The CDR3 region is CASSEQGAGGYTF. The CDR3 nucleotides read TGTGCCAGCAGCGAACAGGGGGCAGGGGGCTACACCTTC.

The J gene is TRBJ2-7, the V gene TRBV10-3; TRBD2 matches 11 bases. Germline V gene lookup returns CDR1 ENHRY and CDR2 SYGVKD. This CDR3 comprises 15 residues. V lost 2 bases and J lost 3; bases outside the gene matches: 3. The CDR3 region is CAISEPGTSGYEQYF. Here the CDR3 DNA reads TGTGCCATCAGTGAGCCCGGGACTAGCGGCTACGAGCAGTACTTC.

V and J are TRBV3-1 (or the pseudogene TRBV3-2) and TRBJ1-5; D perhaps matches TRBD1 (5 bases). CDR3 length: 14 residues. CDR1 and CDR2 from the germline V gene are LGHDT and YNNKEL (reference sequence). V lost 0 bases, J lost 9 bases, and 12 bases lay in between. CDR3: CASSQDSGIRPQHF. Here the CDR3 DNA reads TGTGCCAGCAGCCAAGATTCAGGGATCAGGCCCCAGCATTTT.

The chain couples TRBV27 to TRBJ2-3, with D perhaps matching TRBD2 (6 bases). Per germline, CDR1 MNHEY and CDR2 SMNVEV (reference sequence). V shed 2 bases and J shed 5 bases, with 8 bases lying between them. This CDR3 region has 13 residues. CDR3 in DNA: TGTGCCAGCAGTTTAGCGGGGTTAGATACGCAGTATTTT. It yields the protein CASSLAGLDTQYF.

The gene calls are TRBV5-4 and TRBJ1-4; 7 bases fit TRBD1. This CDR3 has 18 residues. The germline V gene has CDR1 SGHNT and CDR2 YYREEE (reference sequence). The V segment lost 3 bases and the J segment 5 bases; nucleotides outside the gene matches: 16. CDR3 DNA sequence: TGTGCCAGCAGCTCAAAGGGGGCGGGCAGAGGAGTGAATGAAAAACTGTTTTTT. Translating it yields CASSSKGAGRGVNEKLFF.

This clone was picked up one time. The chain carries TRBV28 and TRBJ1-2; no clear D. CDR3 length equals 13 residues. Trimming removed 1 base at V and 7 bases at J, with 10 bases between. Germline lookup yields CDR1 MDHEN and CDR2 SYDVKM. In DNA form, the CDR3 reads TGTGCCAGCAGTTTATTTGTCGGCGGTGGCTACACCTTC. As protein: CASSLFVGGGYTF.

The chain links TRBV5-1 to TRBJ2-2, with TRBD1 as a possible D gene (6 bases). Trimming removed 2 bases at V and 1 base at J, with 12 bases between. CDR1 and CDR2 from the germline V gene are SGHRS and YFSETQ. The CDR3 consists of 16 residues. The CDR3 nucleotides are TGCGCCAGCAGCTTCGGGACACTCCAGAACACCGGGGAGCTGTTTTTT. It codes for CASSFGTLQNTGELFF.

J is TRBJ2-3 and V is TRBV2; 9 nucleotides align to TRBD2. J gave up 1 base and V 6 bases, and 5 bases lay outside the gene matches. Germline loops: CDR1 SNHLY, CDR2 FYNNEI. The CDR3 loop spans 15 amino acids. The CDR3 DNA follows: TGTGCCAGCAGGGGGAGGACTAGCGGCACAGATACGCAGTATTTT. Translated, it gives CASRGRTSGTDTQYF.

The V and J genes are TRBV4-1 and TRBJ2-1; a possible D gene is TRBD1 (6 bases). V lost 2 bases, J lost 3 bases, and 8 bases lay in between. CDR1 MGHRA and CDR2 YSYEKL come from the germline V gene. The CDR3 loop spans 14 amino acids. In nucleotides, the CDR3 is TGCGCCAGCAGCCAACAACAGGGCTACAATGAGCAGTTCTTC. As protein: CASSQQQGYNEQFF.

As to this clone: The same CDR3 can be traced to other DNA sequences in this sample. This sequence joins TRBV10-3 and TRBJ2-5; 9 bases align to TRBD1. Germline V CDR1 and CDR2: ENHRY, SYGVKD. The CDR3 is 13 residues long. J lost 1 base, V lost 6 bases, and 0 bases had no gene match. CDR3 residues: CAIRTGGQETQYF. The CDR3 coding sequence is TGTGCCATCAGGACAGGGGGCCAAGAGACCCAGTACTTC.

This clone has only one observation. This rearrangement joins TRBV2 to TRBJ2-3, with 7 bases aligning to TRBD2. This CDR3 comprises 15 residues. Losses at the gene ends were 5 bases for V and 2 bases for J; bases not matched to a gene: 7. The germline CDR1 and CDR2 sequences are SNHLY and FYNNEI. CDR3 in DNA: TGTGCCAGCAGTCAAGGGCGGGGGTCCACAGATACGCAGTATTTT. It specifies CASSQGRGSTDTQYF.

This clone was seen a single time. This chain links TRBV2 with TRBJ2-1; 9 bases line up with TRBD2. Germline V CDR1 and CDR2: SNHLY, FYNNEI. After removal of 6 bases from V and 2 bases from J, the junction contained 5 bases not matched to a gene. This CDR3 region has 15 residues. In DNA, the CDR3 is TGTGCCAGCAGACCCTCTAGCGGGGCCTACAATGAGCAGTTCTTC. The encoded protein is CASRPSSGAYNEQFF.

V usage is TRBV4-2 and J usage is TRBJ1-5; a weak D match, TRBD1 (5 bases). There are 15 residues in the CDR3. Trimming took 2 bases from V and 2 from J, leaving 10 bases between them. The germline V gene encodes CDR1 LGHNA and CDR2 YNFKEQ. The CDR3 is CASSQRGFGNQPQHF. The CDR3 coding sequence is TGTGCCAGCAGCCAAAGGGGATTTGGCAATCAGCCCCAGCATTTT.

The chain joins TRBV2 to TRBJ2-2; TRBD1 might be the D (5 bases). Looked up from germline, CDR1 is SNHLY and CDR2 is FYNNEI. This CDR3 spans 13 amino acids. Trimming pared 10 bases from V and 6 bases from J, leaving 15 bases between. The CDR3: CANKQTDAGELFF. CDR3 in DNA: TGTGCCAACAAACAGACAGATGCCGGGGAGCTGTTTTTT.

This chain connects TRBV12-5 to TRBJ1-1, with D unclear. Between the trimmed V and J ends, which lost 0 bases and 5 bases, there was a span of 10 bases. Germline assignment: CDR1 LGHNT and CDR2 FRNRAP. The CDR3 length is 14 residues. This CDR3 reads CASGLVSGGTEAFF. In DNA form, the CDR3 reads TGTGCTAGTGGTTTGGTATCGGGTGGGACTGAAGCTTTCTTT.

The chain combines TRBV3-1 (or the pseudogene TRBV3-2) with TRBJ2-7; D might be TRBD1 (6 bases). Germline V gene data show CDR1 as LGHDT and CDR2 as YNNKEL (reference sequence). Between the trimmed V and J ends, which lost 4 bases and 6 bases, there was a span of 10 bases. The CDR3 has 12 amino acids. CDR3 amino acids: CASSLQGREQYF. CDR3 nucleotide sequence: TGTGCCAGCAGCCTACAGGGCCGCGAGCAGTACTTC.

The genes are TRBV9 and TRBJ1-2, with a tentative D call TRBD1 (6 bases). The CDR3 has 13 residues. The V gene lost 2 bases and the J gene lost 6 bases, with 11 bases spanning the gap. CDR1 SGDLS and CDR2 YYNGEE come from the germline V gene. CDR3 in amino acids: CASSVGQGNGYTF. The CDR3 DNA reads as TGTGCCAGCAGCGTTGGCCAGGGGAATGGCTACACCTTC.

This chain uses TRBV15 with TRBJ2-2; TRBD2 agrees at 7 bases. V shed 5 bases and J 7 bases; nucleotides not matched to a gene: 7. Germline-derived CDR1 and CDR2 are LNHNV and YYDKDF (reference sequence). The CDR3 extends over 14 amino acids. CDR3 in amino acids: CATSRGGGLGELFF. The CDR3 DNA is TGTGCCACCAGCCGTGGGGGGGGACTCGGGGAGCTGTTTTTT.

The chain employs TRBV6-2 or TRBV6-3 and TRBJ1-1; 7 positions agree with TRBD1. J gave up 2 bases and V 5 bases, and 8 bases lay outside the gene matches. CDR1 MNHEY and CDR2 SVGEGT come from the germline V gene. The CDR3 loop spans 15 amino acids. CDR3 nucleotide sequence: TGTGCCAGCAGTAGCTGGGCAGGGGGTAACACTGAAGCTTTCTTT. This translates into CASSSWAGGNTEAFF.

This clone is a singleton in its sample. This chain uses TRBV2 with TRBJ2-7; 9 bases agree with TRBD2. The V segment lost 7 bases and the J segment 6 bases; nucleotides outside the gene matches: 7. Germline loops: CDR1 SNHLY, CDR2 FYNNEI. This CDR3 comprises 13 residues. The CDR3, as DNA: TGTGCCAGCACGATTGATAGCGGGGGCGAGCAGTACTTC. Translation gives CASTIDSGGEQYF. Full variable domain (missing parts from reference TRBV2 and TRBJ2-7): EPEVTQTPSHQVTQMGQEVILRCVPISNHLYFYWYRQILGQKVEFLVSFYNNEISEKSEIFDDQFSVERPDGSNFTLKIRSTKLEDSAMYFCASTIDSGGEQYFGPGTRLTVT.

This rearrangement joins TRBV5-5 to TRBJ1-1; TRBD1 aligns across 8 bases. The germline V gene encodes CDR1 SGHKS and CDR2 YYEKEE (reference sequence). Losses at the gene ends were 1 base for V and 7 bases for J; bases not matched to a gene: 9. The CDR3 is 15 residues long. The CDR3 nucleotides are TGTGCCAGCAGCTTGCCCGACAGGGGAGAGAATGAAGCTTTCTTT. Encoded protein: CASSLPDRGENEAFF.

This sequence joins TRBV18 and TRBJ1-1, with unresolved D. This CDR3 has 14 residues. V was trimmed by 4 bases and J by 6 bases, leaving 15 bases between them. Germline V lookup: CDR1 KGHSH, CDR2 LQKENI. The CDR3 is CASSQRGGPAEAFF. CDR3 nucleotide sequence: TGTGCCAGCTCACAACGAGGAGGGCCCGCTGAAGCTTTCTTT.

V gene TRBV7-9 combines with J gene TRBJ2-4; D remains unclear. CDR1 and CDR2 from the germline V gene are SEHNR and FQNEAQ (reference sequence). Trimming took off 0 bases at V and 2 bases at J, with 8 bases between the two ends. CDR3 size: 15 residues. CDR3 DNA: TGTGCCAGCAGCTTAGCTCAACAAACCAAAAACATTCAGTACTTC. Protein product: CASSLAQQTKNIQYF.

V and J are TRBV5-1 and TRBJ2-3, with 7 bases lining up with TRBD1. The CDR3 runs to 14 residues. Germline V gene data show CDR1 as SGHRS and CDR2 as YFSETQ. V gave up 0 bases and J gave up 6 bases; unmatched junction bases: 4. The CDR3 sequence: CASSLGRGRDTQYF. The CDR3 nucleotides read TGCGCCAGCAGCTTGGGTAGGGGGCGGGATACGCAGTATTTT.

Here the CDR3 reads CASSYSAGQFNYGYTF. The CDR3 DNA follows: TGTGCCAGCAGTTACTCGGCGGGACAGTTTAACTATGGCTACACCTTC. The V gene is TRBV6-5, the J gene TRBJ1-2; 7 bases are a match to TRBD1. V gave up 0 bases and J gave up 1 base; unmatched junction bases: 5. Germline V CDR1 and CDR2: MNHEY, SVGAGI. The CDR3 covers 16 residues.

The J gene is TRBJ2-1, the V gene TRBV9, with TRBD2 matching over 10 bases. There are 15 residues in the CDR3. V gave up 3 bases and J gave up 4 bases; unmatched junction bases: 4. CDR1 is SGDLS, CDR2 YYNGEE, per germline. The CDR3 loop reads CASSERGGIYNEQFF. CDR3 in DNA: TGTGCCAGCAGCGAGCGGGGGGGTATATACAATGAGCAGTTCTTC.

This chain connects TRBV5-1 to TRBJ1-4; perhaps TRBD1 as D (6 bases). Trimming took off 5 bases at V and 8 bases at J, with 13 bases between the two ends. The CDR3 covers 13 residues. From germline, CDR1 is SGHRS and CDR2 YFSETQ. In DNA form, the CDR3 reads TGCGCCAGCAGTCGGGGGGCTGGGGAAAAACTGTTTTTT. It is translated as CASSRGAGEKLFF. The complete variable domain, with remaining parts taken from reference TRBV5-1 and TRBJ1-4, reads KAGVTQTPRYLIKTRGQQVTLSCSPISGHRSVSWYQQTPGQGLQFLFEYFSETQRNKGNFPGRFSGRQFSNSRSEMNVSTLELGDSALYLCASSRGAGEKLFFGSGTQLSVL.

The chain joins TRBV6-2 or TRBV6-3 to TRBJ2-6; the D gene is possibly TRBD2 (6 bases). Trimming removed 2 bases from V and 2 bases from J, with 7 bases in between. The CDR3 runs to 15 residues. The germline CDR1 and CDR2 sequences are MNHEY and SVGEGT. The CDR3: CASSYGGAGANVLTF. The CDR3 nucleotides read TGTGCCAGCAGTTACGGAGGGGCTGGGGCCAACGTCCTGACTTTC.